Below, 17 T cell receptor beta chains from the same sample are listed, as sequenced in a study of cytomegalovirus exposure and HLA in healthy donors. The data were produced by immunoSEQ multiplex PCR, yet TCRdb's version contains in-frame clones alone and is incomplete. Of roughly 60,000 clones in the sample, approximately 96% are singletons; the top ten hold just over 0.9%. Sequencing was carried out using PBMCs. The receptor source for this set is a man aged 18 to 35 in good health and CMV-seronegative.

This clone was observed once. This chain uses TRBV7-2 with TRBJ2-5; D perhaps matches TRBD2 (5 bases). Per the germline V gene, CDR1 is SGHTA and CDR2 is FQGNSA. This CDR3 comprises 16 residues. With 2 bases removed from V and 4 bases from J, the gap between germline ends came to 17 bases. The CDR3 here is CASSLIGLAGRETQYF. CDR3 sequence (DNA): TGTGCCAGCAGCTTAATAGGGCTAGCTGGACGAGAGACCCAGTACTTC.

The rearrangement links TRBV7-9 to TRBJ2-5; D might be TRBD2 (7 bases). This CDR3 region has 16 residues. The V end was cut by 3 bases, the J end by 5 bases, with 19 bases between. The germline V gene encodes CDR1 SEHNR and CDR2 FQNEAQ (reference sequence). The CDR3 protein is CASSFPRGAGAETQYF. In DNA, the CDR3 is TGTGCCAGCAGCTTCCCTAGAGGGGCGGGGGCGGAGACCCAGTACTTC.

CDR3 amino acids: CASSSFSGRGSYEQYF. The CDR3 DNA reads TGTGCCAGCAGCTCCTTTAGCGGGAGAGGCTCCTACGAGCAGTACTTC. The chain carries TRBV7-9 and TRBJ2-7, with TRBD2 matching 9 bases. Germline lookup yields CDR1 SEHNR and CDR2 FQNEAQ (reference sequence). The J segment lost 0 bases and the V segment lost 4 bases, leaving 7 bases of the junction unmatched. This CDR3 has 16 residues.

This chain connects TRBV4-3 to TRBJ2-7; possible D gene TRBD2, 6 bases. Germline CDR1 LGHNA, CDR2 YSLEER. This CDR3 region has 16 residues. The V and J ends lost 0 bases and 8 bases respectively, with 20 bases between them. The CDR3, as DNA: TGCGCCAGCAGCCAAGATCGGAAGGCTAGCGAAGGTCAGCAGTACTTC. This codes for CASSQDRKASEGQQYF.

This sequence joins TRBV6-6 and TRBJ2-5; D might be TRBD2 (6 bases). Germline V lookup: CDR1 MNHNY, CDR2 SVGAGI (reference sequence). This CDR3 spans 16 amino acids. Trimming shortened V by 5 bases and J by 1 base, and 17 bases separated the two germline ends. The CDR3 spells CASSPPLGGAQETQYF. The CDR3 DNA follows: TGTGCCAGCAGTCCCCCCCTGGGCGGGGCCCAAGAGACCCAGTACTTC.

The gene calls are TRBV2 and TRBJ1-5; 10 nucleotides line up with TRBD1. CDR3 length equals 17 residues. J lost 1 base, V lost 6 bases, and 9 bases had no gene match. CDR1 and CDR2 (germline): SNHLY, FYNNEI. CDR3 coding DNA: TGTGCCAGCAGCCTACAGACAGGGGGCTTCAGCAATCAGCCCCAGCATTTT. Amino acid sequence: CASSLQTGGFSNQPQHF. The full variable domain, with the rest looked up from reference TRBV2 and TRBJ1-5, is EPEVTQTPSHQVTQMGQEVILRCVPISNHLYFYWYRQILGQKVEFLVSFYNNEISEKSEIFDDQFSVERPDGSNFTLKIRSTKLEDSAMYFCASSLQTGGFSNQPQHFGDGTRLSIL.

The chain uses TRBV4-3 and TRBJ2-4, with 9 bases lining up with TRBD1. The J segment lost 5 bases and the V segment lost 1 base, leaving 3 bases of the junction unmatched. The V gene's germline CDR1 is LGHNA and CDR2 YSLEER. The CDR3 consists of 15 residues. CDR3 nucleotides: TGCGCCAGCAGCCAAGGGACAGGGGATGAAAACATTCAGTACTTC. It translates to CASSQGTGDENIQYF.

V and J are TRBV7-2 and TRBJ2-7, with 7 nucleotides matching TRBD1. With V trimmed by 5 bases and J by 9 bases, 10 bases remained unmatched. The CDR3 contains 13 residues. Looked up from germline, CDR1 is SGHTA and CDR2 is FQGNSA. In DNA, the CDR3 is TGTGCCAGCAGCGCCCGGAACAGGGGCCGGCAGTACTTC. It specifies CASSARNRGRQYF.

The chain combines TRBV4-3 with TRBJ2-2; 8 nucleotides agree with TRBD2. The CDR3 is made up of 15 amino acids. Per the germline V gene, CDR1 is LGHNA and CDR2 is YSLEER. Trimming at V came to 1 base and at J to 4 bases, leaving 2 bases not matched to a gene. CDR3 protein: CASSQAGGPTGELFF. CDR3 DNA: TGCGCCAGCAGCCAAGCGGGAGGGCCCACCGGGGAGCTGTTTTTT.

As DNA, the CDR3 is TGCAGCGCTGAGACAGGTCCAGAGACCCAGTACTTC. It yields the protein CSAETGPETQYF. The chain employs TRBV29-1 and TRBJ2-5, with D possibly matching TRBD1 (6 bases). The V gene's germline CDR1 is SQVTM and CDR2 ANQGSEA. Trimming removed 7 bases at V and 4 bases at J, with 13 bases between. CDR3 length: 12 residues.

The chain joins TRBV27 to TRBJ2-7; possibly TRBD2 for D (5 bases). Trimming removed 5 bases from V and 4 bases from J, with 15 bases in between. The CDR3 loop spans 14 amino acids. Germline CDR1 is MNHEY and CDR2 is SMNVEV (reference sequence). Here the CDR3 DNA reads TGTGCCAGCAGTGCAACTAGTCCGGGGTACGAGCAGTACTTC. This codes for CASSATSPGYEQYF.

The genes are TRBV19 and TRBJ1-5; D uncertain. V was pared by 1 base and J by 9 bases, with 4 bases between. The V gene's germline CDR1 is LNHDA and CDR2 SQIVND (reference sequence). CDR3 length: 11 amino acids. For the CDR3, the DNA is TGTGCCAGTAGTATAGCAGGGCCCCAGCATTTT. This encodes CASSIAGPQHF.

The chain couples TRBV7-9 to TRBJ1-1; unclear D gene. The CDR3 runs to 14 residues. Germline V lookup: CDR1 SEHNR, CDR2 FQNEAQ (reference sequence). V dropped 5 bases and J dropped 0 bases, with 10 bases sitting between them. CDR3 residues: CASSPTLVNTEAFF. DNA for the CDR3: TGTGCCAGCAGCCCCACATTGGTGAACACTGAAGCTTTCTTT.

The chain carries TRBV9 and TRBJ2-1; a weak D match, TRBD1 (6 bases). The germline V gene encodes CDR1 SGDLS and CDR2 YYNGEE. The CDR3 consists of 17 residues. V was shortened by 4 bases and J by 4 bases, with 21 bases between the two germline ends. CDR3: CASSPLLRGVTYNEQFF. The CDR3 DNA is TGTGCCAGCAGCCCCCTCCTCAGGGGAGTAACATACAATGAGCAGTTCTTC.

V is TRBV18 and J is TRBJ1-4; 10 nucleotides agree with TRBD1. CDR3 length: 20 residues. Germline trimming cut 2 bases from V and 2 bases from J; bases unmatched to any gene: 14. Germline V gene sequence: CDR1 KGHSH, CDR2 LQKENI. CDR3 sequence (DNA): TGTGCCAGCTCACCAATGACAGGGGGCGCGGGAGGTGCTACTAATGAAAAACTGTTTTTT. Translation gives CASSPMTGGAGGATNEKLFF.

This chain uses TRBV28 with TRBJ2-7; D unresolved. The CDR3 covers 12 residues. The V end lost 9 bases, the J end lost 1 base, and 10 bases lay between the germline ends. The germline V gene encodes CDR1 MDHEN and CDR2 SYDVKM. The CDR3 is CASERSSYEQYF. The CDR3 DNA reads TGTGCCAGTGAGCGTTCGTCCTACGAGCAGTACTTC.

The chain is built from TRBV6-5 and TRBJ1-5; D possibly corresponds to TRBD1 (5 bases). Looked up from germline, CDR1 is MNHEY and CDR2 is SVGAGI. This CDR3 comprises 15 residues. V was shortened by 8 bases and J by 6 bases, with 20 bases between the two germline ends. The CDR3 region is CASRNGAEIGQPQHF. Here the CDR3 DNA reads TGTGCCAGCCGAAATGGGGCCGAAATAGGTCAGCCCCAGCATTTT.